This T cell receptor beta chain comes out of a study of identical twins. Study conclusions and caveats: Excess sharing between twins was weaker in beta out-of-frame sequences. The conclusions drew on cross-sectional statistical analysis instead of tracking the same donors.

With 4 bases clipped from V and 0 bases from J, the junction kept 2 bases outside the gene matches. The CDR3 spans 15 residues. Per germline, CDR1 MNHEY and CDR2 SVGEGT. In its sample, this clonotype was seen many times. The antigen is undetermined. MiXCR, run by TCRdb on the 5' RACE reads, gives a single entry per CDR3 protein. The data contain under 300,000 distinct CDR3 sequences, about 13% of them singletons. The sample also formed part of further work on yellow fever vaccine responses in identical twins. From that report: The T cell response to vaccination in identical twins was reportedly partly convergent and partly personalized.

This sequence originates from a woman aged 18-30 years in good health. V gene TRBV6-2 or TRBV6-3 combines with J gene TRBJ2-1; 8 bases agree with TRBD2. The sequenced material came from memory (CD45RO+) T cells sorted from blood. CDR3 sequence (DNA): TGTGCCAGCAGTTCGGGACTAGTCTCCTACAATGAGCAGTTCTTC. Its protein product is CASSSGLVSYNEQFF.